This passage covers 14 T cell receptor beta chains from one sample sequenced in a study of blood T cell repertoires in COVID-19. The table came from immunoSEQ multiplex PCR; TCRdb's copy has only in-frame clones and leaves some out. The data show around 140,000 clones, with approximately 90% seen just once and about 2% held by the top ten. Sample: peripheral blood. The source of these receptors is a man aged 70 or older with active COVID-19.

CDR3 nucleotide sequence: TGTGCCAGCAGTGGCTCGGGGACAGCCTATGGCTACACCTTC. It translates to CASSGSGTAYGYTF. The V call is TRBV27, the J call TRBJ1-2, with TRBD1 identical over 7 bases. Trimming cost V 5 bases and J 4 bases; bases outside gene matches: 7. Germline CDR1 and CDR2: MNHEY and SMNVEV (reference sequence). The CDR3 is 14 residues long.

The rearrangement uses TRBV6-2 or TRBV6-3 and TRBJ1-5, with D uncertain. The CDR3 spans 16 residues. The germline V gene encodes CDR1 MNHEY and CDR2 SVGEGT. V was cut by 2 bases and J by 0 bases, with 11 bases left in between. CDR3 loop: CASSYRSTYSNQPQHF. The DNA for the CDR3 is TGTGCCAGCAGTTACCGTAGCACTTATAGCAATCAGCCCCAGCATTTT.

The chain is built from TRBV6-5 and TRBJ2-7; 8 nucleotides align to TRBD1. The CDR3 is 14 residues long. CDR1 is MNHEY and CDR2 is SVGAGI in the germline V gene. V trimming: 6 bases; J trimming: 2 bases; junction bases outside the gene matches: 6. In nucleotides, the CDR3 is TGTGCCAGCAGATTTGGACAGGGAACCTACGAGCAGTACTTC. Amino acids: CASRFGQGTYEQYF.

The chain employs TRBV27 and TRBJ2-2; D not certain. This CDR3 is 15 amino acids long. V lost 2 bases, J lost 5 bases, and 12 bases lay in between. Germline values: CDR1 MNHEY, CDR2 SMNVEV (reference sequence). In DNA, the CDR3 is TGTGCCAGCAGTTTAATCCCGACTCGAACCGGGGAGCTGTTTTTT. It translates to CASSLIPTRTGELFF.

This chain links TRBV9 with TRBJ2-1; 7 nucleotides line up with TRBD1. Per the germline V gene, CDR1 is SGDLS and CDR2 is YYNGEE. Trimming took 0 bases from V and 3 from J; bases not matched to a gene: 3. This CDR3 comprises 15 residues. The CDR3 coding sequence is TGTGCCAGCAGCGTAGATGACAGGGACTACAATGAGCAGTTCTTC. Residues: CASSVDDRDYNEQFF.

This chain uses TRBV24-1 with TRBJ2-7, with D tentatively TRBD1 (7 bases). The germline CDR1 and CDR2 sequences are KGHDR and SFDVKD. This CDR3 contains 12 residues. The germline V and J ends were trimmed by 6 bases and 4 bases, with 9 bases remaining between them. The CDR3 loop reads CATSSGGYEQYF. For the CDR3, the DNA is TGTGCCACCAGTTCAGGGGGGTACGAGCAGTACTTC.

CDR3 sequence: CASSLQGRGLTGELFF. In DNA form, the CDR3 reads TGTGCCAGCAGCTTACAGGGCAGGGGGTTGACCGGGGAGCTGTTTTTT. The chain combines TRBV7-3 with TRBJ2-2; the match to TRBD1 covers 7 bases. Looked up from germline, CDR1 is SGHTA and CDR2 is FQGTGA. This CDR3 contains 16 residues. The V segment lost 2 bases and the J segment 5 bases; nucleotides outside the gene matches: 8.

CDR3 sequence: CATSDEGVGKLFF. As DNA, the CDR3 is TGTGCCACCAGTGATGAGGGGGTTGGAAAACTGTTTTTT. V is TRBV24-1 and J is TRBJ1-4; D possibly corresponds to TRBD1 (6 bases). The CDR3 is made up of 13 amino acids. Trimming shortened V by 3 bases and J by 10 bases, and 11 bases separated the two germline ends. The germline CDR1 and CDR2 sequences are KGHDR and SFDVKD.

The chain carries TRBV5-1 and TRBJ1-4; TRBD1 is a possible D gene (5 bases). The V and J ends lost 0 bases and 4 bases respectively, with 7 bases between them. Germline loops: CDR1 SGHRS, CDR2 YFSETQ. The CDR3 is made up of 14 amino acids. The CDR3 bases are TGCGCCAGCAGCTTGGGAAGGGGTAATGAAAAACTGTTTTTT. Amino acids: CASSLGRGNEKLFF.

The genes are TRBV19 and TRBJ1-3, with a tentative D call TRBD1 (6 bases). In germline, CDR1 is LNHDA, CDR2 SQIVND (reference sequence). V lost 5 bases and J lost 2, with 10 bases in between. This CDR3 is 14 amino acids long. The CDR3 region is CASSRQAPGNTIYF. CDR3 nucleotides: TGTGCCAGTAGTCGACAGGCTCCTGGAAACACCATATATTTT.

This chain connects TRBV30 to TRBJ2-7; TRBD1 is a possible D gene (6 bases). Trimming stripped 4 bases from V and 3 bases from J, with 7 bases between. The CDR3 covers 11 residues. CDR1 is GTSNPN, CDR2 SVGIG, per germline (reference sequence). The CDR3 spells CAWKGDYEQYF. The CDR3 DNA sequence: TGTGCCTGGAAGGGGGACTACGAGCAGTACTTC.

The V gene is TRBV19, the J gene TRBJ2-1, with 11 bases matching TRBD2. Per the germline V gene, CDR1 is LNHDA and CDR2 is SQIVND (reference sequence). This CDR3 is 16 amino acids long. V was clipped by 5 bases and J by 4 bases; unmatched bases: 7. The CDR3, as DNA: TGTGCCAGTAGTCAAACTAGCGGGAGTGGTTACAATGAGCAGTTCTTC. Amino acid sequence: CASSQTSGSGYNEQFF.

V usage is TRBV18 and J usage is TRBJ2-2; possible D gene TRBD1, 5 bases. CDR1 and CDR2 (germline): KGHSH, LQKENI. Trimming removed 3 bases at V and 4 bases at J, with 12 bases between. The CDR3 loop spans 15 amino acids. DNA of the CDR3: TGTGCCAGCTCACCGGGGCAGGTCCGCACCGGGGAGCTGTTTTTT. Translating gives CASSPGQVRTGELFF.

CDR3 residues: CASSIGRGAYEQYF. The CDR3 DNA sequence: TGTGCCAGTAGTATAGGCCGAGGCGCCTACGAGCAGTACTTC. The V and J genes are TRBV19 and TRBJ2-7; D is unresolved. V lost 1 base, J lost 2 bases, and 9 bases lay in between. Germline CDR1 reads LNHDA; CDR2 reads SQIVND (reference sequence). This CDR3 region has 14 residues.